One sample yielded the 31 T cell receptor beta chains listed below, sequenced in a study of cytomegalovirus exposure and HLA in healthy donors. PCR amplification relied on 60 Vbeta primers (plus 13 Jbeta primers). Sequencing used immunoSEQ multiplex PCR; TCRdb keeps in-frame clones, though not all of them. Altogether around 190,000 clones are present, roughly 77% being singletons, with the ten largest covering around 1.4%. Sequenced input: PBMCs. Every receptor here comes from a woman aged 45-59 years in good health and CMV-seronegative.

V and J are TRBV4-3 and TRBJ2-3; 13 bases are shared with TRBD2. Germline CDR1 reads LGHNA; CDR2 reads YSLEER. The CDR3 consists of 17 residues. V trimming: 0 bases; J trimming: 3 bases; junction bases outside the gene matches: 3. The CDR3 reads CASSQEGGLAGTDTQYF. As DNA, the CDR3 is TGCGCCAGCAGCCAAGAAGGGGGACTAGCGGGAACAGATACGCAGTATTTT.

The V gene is TRBV6-1, the J gene TRBJ2-7; no clear D. The germline V gene has CDR1 MNHNS and CDR2 SASEGT. V was pared by 4 bases and J by 3 bases, with 10 bases between. This CDR3 spans 13 amino acids. The CDR3 here is CASSATRLYEQYF. CDR3 sequence (DNA): TGTGCCAGCAGTGCGACTCGGCTCTACGAGCAGTACTTC.

V and J are TRBV5-6 and TRBJ1-2; 10 bases line up with TRBD1. This CDR3 has 15 residues. Trimming took 1 base from V and 4 from J; bases not matched to a gene: 4. In germline, CDR1 is SGHDT, CDR2 YYEEEE. CDR3 residues: CASSLMGTGVYGYTF. CDR3 DNA: TGTGCCAGCAGCTTGATGGGGACAGGGGTCTATGGCTACACCTTC.

J is TRBJ2-5 and V is TRBV7-8, with TRBD2 identical over 14 bases. Germline values: CDR1 SGHVS, CDR2 FQNEAQ. J gave up 5 bases and V 5 bases, and 7 bases lay outside the gene matches. CDR3 length equals 16 residues. The CDR3 nucleotides are TGTGCCAGCAGCCTAGGGACTAGCGGGGGAGGCGAGACCCAGTACTTC. Its protein product is CASSLGTSGGGETQYF.

This clone was picked up one time. This chain uses TRBV11-2 with TRBJ1-1; 9 bases are a match to TRBD1. From germline, CDR1 is SGHAT and CDR2 FQNNGV. This CDR3 contains 17 residues. Unmatched junction bases numbered 12, after V lost 3 bases and J lost 4 bases. DNA for the CDR3: TGTGCCAGCAGCTTCGCCCCGACAGGGGGTTGGGTCACTGAAGCTTTCTTT. Encoded protein: CASSFAPTGGWVTEAFF.

The gene calls are TRBV5-1 and TRBJ1-1; D not certain. The V and J ends lost 9 bases and 8 bases respectively, with 14 bases between them. The CDR3 is 11 amino acids. The germline gives CDR1 SGHRS, CDR2 YFSETQ. CDR3 in amino acids: CATTSGGEAFF. CDR3 nucleotide sequence: TGCGCCACCACGTCGGGAGGGGAAGCTTTCTTT.

This clone came up a few times. The chain employs TRBV5-1 and TRBJ1-1; 7 positions match TRBD1. Germline trimming cut 5 bases from V and 2 bases from J; bases unmatched to any gene: 3. CDR1 is SGHRS, CDR2 YFSETQ, per germline. The CDR3 has 13 residues. CDR3 sequence (DNA): TGCGCCAGCAGTCGACAGGGAAACACTGAAGCTTTCTTT. Amino acids: CASSRQGNTEAFF. Using reference TRBV5-1 and TRBJ1-1 for the parts outside the CDR3, the full variable domain is KAGVTQTPRYLIKTRGQQVTLSCSPISGHRSVSWYQQTPGQGLQFLFEYFSETQRNKGNFPGRFSGRQFSNSRSEMNVSTLELGDSALYLCASSRQGNTEAFFGQGTRLTVV.

This clone was detected only a few times. J is TRBJ1-5 and V is TRBV4-3, with TRBD1 as a possible D gene (5 bases). V dropped 0 bases and J dropped 5 bases, with 8 bases sitting between them. CDR1 LGHNA and CDR2 YSLEER come from the germline V gene. The CDR3 has 14 amino acids. The CDR3 nucleotides are TGCGCCAGCAGCCAAGAAGCAGGGCATCAGCCCCAGCATTTT. Translating gives CASSQEAGHQPQHF.

This chain uses TRBV7-9 with TRBJ1-1; D ambiguous. In germline, CDR1 is SEHNR, CDR2 FQNEAQ (reference sequence). Between the trimmed V and J ends, which lost 8 bases and 1 base, there was a span of 14 bases. The CDR3 is made up of 14 amino acids. CDR3 residues: CASGAPVGNTEAFF. DNA for the CDR3: TGTGCCAGCGGAGCGCCCGTTGGGAACACTGAAGCTTTCTTT.

The gene calls are TRBV11-2 and TRBJ2-7; D is undetermined. CDR1 is SGHAT and CDR2 is FQNNGV in the germline V gene. This CDR3 contains 14 residues. Trimming removed 2 bases at V and 0 bases at J, with 8 bases between. CDR3 sequence reads: CASSLSPSSYEQYF. The CDR3 DNA is TGTGCCAGCAGCTTAAGCCCTAGCTCCTACGAGCAGTACTTC.

This clone was seen only a few times. The V call is TRBV7-2, the J call TRBJ1-5, with TRBD1 matching 8 bases. Germline assignment: CDR1 SGHTA and CDR2 FQGNSA. CDR3 length equals 15 residues. The V segment lost 4 bases and the J segment 3 bases; nucleotides outside the gene matches: 5. The CDR3 loop is CASSSTGANNQPQHF. The CDR3 coding sequence is TGTGCCAGCAGCTCGACAGGGGCGAACAATCAGCCCCAGCATTTT.

This clone appeared a few times. The chain has TRBV5-6 and TRBJ1-2; perhaps TRBD1 as D (5 bases). V was cut by 1 base and J by 7 bases, with 11 bases left in between. Looked up from germline, CDR1 is SGHDT and CDR2 is YYEEEE. This CDR3 region has 13 residues. CDR3 bases: TGTGCCAGCAGCTTGACGGAAGGGGTTGGCTACACCTTC. This translates into CASSLTEGVGYTF.

The chain recombines TRBV2 with TRBJ1-3; maybe TRBD1 (6 bases). Per the germline V gene, CDR1 is SNHLY and CDR2 is FYNNEI. CDR3 length: 15 residues. Trimming stripped 7 bases from V and 0 bases from J, with 13 bases between. CDR3 DNA: TGTGCCAGCAATCCCCGGACAGCCTCTGGAAACACCATATATTTT. As protein: CASNPRTASGNTIYF.

The rearrangement links TRBV4-3 to TRBJ2-5, with D possibly being TRBD1 (6 bases). The CDR3 loop spans 15 amino acids. Per germline, CDR1 LGHNA and CDR2 YSLEER. Between the trimmed V and J ends, which lost 3 bases and 0 bases, there was a span of 11 bases. CDR3 sequence reads: CASSQLQGYQETQYF. The CDR3 nucleotides are TGCGCCAGCAGCCAGCTACAGGGATACCAAGAGACCCAGTACTTC.

The chain employs TRBV6-6 and TRBJ2-7, with 7 bases that match TRBD1. CDR1 and CDR2 from the germline V gene are MNHNY and SVGAGI (reference sequence). After removal of 0 bases from V and 2 bases from J, the junction contained 7 bases not matched to a gene. CDR3 size: 16 residues. In nucleotides, the CDR3 is TGTGCCAGCAGTTACTCGACACAGGGGCCCCCCTACGAGCAGTACTTC. Protein sequence: CASSYSTQGPPYEQYF.

The rearrangement uses TRBV4-2 and TRBJ1-2; 9 bases agree with TRBD1. CDR1 is LGHNA and CDR2 is YNFKEQ in the germline V gene. This CDR3 contains 15 residues. V was clipped by 5 bases and J by 5 bases; unmatched bases: 9. As DNA, the CDR3 is TGTGCCAGCAGCTTGGTGGACAGGGGTGGGTATGGCTACACCTTC. This translates into CASSLVDRGGYGYTF.

The rearrangement uses TRBV7-9 and TRBJ2-2; 11 bases map to TRBD2. The CDR3 has 17 amino acids. Losses at the gene ends were 5 bases for V and 5 bases for J; bases not matched to a gene: 10. Per the germline V gene, CDR1 is SEHNR and CDR2 is FQNEAQ (reference sequence). The CDR3 is CASSHSPGTSGTGELFF. The CDR3 bases are TGTGCCAGCAGCCACTCTCCCGGGACTAGCGGAACCGGGGAGCTGTTTTTT.

Only one count was recorded for this clone. The chain employs TRBV9 and TRBJ2-7; maybe TRBD2 (7 bases). The CDR3 runs to 18 residues. Germline CDR1 SGDLS, CDR2 YYNGEE. The V and J ends lost 4 bases and 4 bases respectively, with 27 bases between them. The CDR3 nucleotides read TGTGCCAGCAGCAAGGGGGGGGGTTCGGCTACCCTTTGGTACGAGCAGTACTTC. It is translated as CASSKGGGSATLWYEQYF.

J is TRBJ1-1 and V is TRBV29-1; D possibly corresponds to TRBD1 (5 bases). Trimming took 7 bases from V and 5 from J, leaving 17 bases between them. CDR1 is SQVTM, CDR2 ANQGSEA, per germline. The CDR3 has 13 residues. CDR3 nucleotides: TGCAGCGCGTCCCAGGGAGGTGCTACTGAAGCTTTCTTT. Translated: CSASQGGATEAFF.

The CDR3 sequence: CASSSFETAGTEAFF. For the CDR3, the DNA is TGTGCCAGCAGCTCCTTTGAGACAGCCGGAACTGAAGCTTTCTTT. The chain employs TRBV28 and TRBJ1-1; a weak D match, TRBD1 (5 bases). Between the trimmed V and J ends, which lost 6 bases and 5 bases, there was a span of 19 bases. CDR1 and CDR2 from the germline V gene are MDHEN and SYDVKM. This CDR3 is 15 amino acids long. The full variable domain, in which reference TRBV28 and TRBJ1-1 provide the parts outside the CDR3, is DVKVTQSSRYLVKRTGEKVFLECVQDMDHENMFWYRQDPGLGLRLIYFSYDVKMKEKGDIPEGYSVSREKKERFSLILESASTNQTSMYLCASSSFETAGTEAFFGQGTRLTVV.

This sequence joins TRBV29-1 and TRBJ2-1; possible D gene TRBD1, 5 bases. Germline loops: CDR1 SQVTM, CDR2 ANQGSEA. Trimming took off 6 bases at V and 6 bases at J, with 18 bases between the two ends. The CDR3 sequence is 14 residues long. The CDR3 here is CSVPTVGRSNEQFF. The CDR3 DNA reads as TGCAGCGTACCGACAGTCGGGCGTAGCAATGAGCAGTTCTTC.

The chain links TRBV19 to TRBJ2-1; D possibly corresponds to TRBD2 (6 bases). The V gene lost 3 bases and the J gene lost 1 base, with 13 bases spanning the gap. The V gene's germline CDR1 is LNHDA and CDR2 SQIVND (reference sequence). There are 16 residues in the CDR3. CDR3 sequence: CASSIRDGGSYNEQFF. The CDR3 DNA sequence: TGTGCCAGTAGTATCCGGGACGGGGGTTCCTACAATGAGCAGTTCTTC. Using reference TRBV19 and TRBJ2-1 for the parts outside the CDR3, the full variable domain is DGGITQSPKYLFRKEGQNVTLSCEQNLNHDAMYWYRQDPGQGLRLIYYSQIVNDFQKGDIAEGYSVSREKKESFPLTVTSAQKNPTAFYLCASSIRDGGSYNEQFFGPGTRLTVL.

The table lists this clone with a few counts. The gene calls are TRBV6-1 and TRBJ2-7, with 8 bases fitting TRBD1. In germline, CDR1 is MNHNS, CDR2 SASEGT. Trimming cost V 6 bases and J 2 bases; bases outside gene matches: 9. This CDR3 contains 15 residues. The CDR3 bases are TGTGCCAGCAGCGCGCAACCGACAGGGGCCTACGAGCAGTACTTC. It codes for CASSAQPTGAYEQYF.

This chain uses TRBV5-4 with TRBJ1-2; 9 bases agree with TRBD1. Germline V gives CDR1 SGHNT, CDR2 YYREEE (reference sequence). V lost 0 bases to trimming and J lost 3 bases; unmatched junction nucleotides: 3. The CDR3 length is 15 residues. CDR3 amino acids: CASSLGGQGDYGYTF. CDR3 DNA sequence: TGTGCCAGCAGCTTGGGGGGACAGGGAGACTATGGCTACACCTTC.

The chain carries TRBV6-1 and TRBJ1-3; 8 bases match TRBD1. From germline, CDR1 is MNHNS and CDR2 SASEGT. Unmatched junction bases numbered 18, after V lost 5 bases and J lost 0 bases. This CDR3 has 20 residues. This CDR3 is CASSQGQGKIPRTSGNTIYF. The CDR3 nucleotides read TGTGCCAGCAGTCAAGGACAGGGAAAAATACCGAGAACCTCTGGAAACACCATATATTTT.

The V call is TRBV5-1, the J call TRBJ1-3; possible D gene TRBD1, 6 bases. The CDR3 spans 15 residues. The V end lost 1 base, the J end lost 3 bases, and 11 bases lay between the germline ends. Germline-derived CDR1 and CDR2 are SGHRS and YFSETQ. CDR3 region: CASSLTAGVGNTIYF. In nucleotides, the CDR3 is TGCGCCAGCAGCTTGACAGCAGGGGTTGGAAACACCATATATTTT.

The table lists this clone with a few counts. The chain uses TRBV6-5 and TRBJ2-2, with a possible D match to TRBD1 (5 bases). The V gene lost 8 bases and the J gene lost 2 bases, with 12 bases spanning the gap. This CDR3 has 14 amino acids. Germline V gene data show CDR1 as MNHEY and CDR2 as SVGAGI. The CDR3 DNA is TGTGCCAGCGGGGCAACTACCAACACCGGGGAGCTGTTTTTT. As protein: CASGATTNTGELFF.

The chain employs TRBV27 and TRBJ1-5; D gene ambiguous. Germline CDR1 and CDR2: MNHEY and SMNVEV (reference sequence). Deletions cut 6 bases from V and 2 bases from J, with 14 bases between. This CDR3 is 15 amino acids long. The CDR3 reads CASRPTGGGNQPQHF. CDR3 nucleotides: TGTGCCAGCAGGCCTACGGGAGGTGGCAATCAGCCCCAGCATTTT.

The rearrangement uses TRBV30 and TRBJ2-1; a possible D gene is TRBD1 (6 bases). V was cut by 2 bases and J by 7 bases, with 12 bases left in between. The CDR3 has 13 amino acids. Looked up from germline, CDR1 is GTSNPN and CDR2 is SVGIG (reference sequence). The CDR3 bases are TGTGCCTGGAGTCGACTCAGGGGAAATGAGCAGTTCTTC. It codes for CAWSRLRGNEQFF.

A note on this clone: Distinct nucleotide sequences in the sample also encode this CDR3. The V call is TRBV6-4, the J call TRBJ2-1, with TRBD2 identical over 10 bases. CDR1 is MRHNA, CDR2 SNTAGT, per germline. CDR3 size: 15 residues. Trimming removed 4 bases from V and 3 bases from J; junction bases left unmatched: 3. CDR3 in amino acids: CASSVLAGDYNEQFF. The CDR3 DNA reads TGTGCCAGCAGTGTCCTAGCGGGGGACTACAATGAGCAGTTCTTC.

V gene TRBV4-3 combines with J gene TRBJ1-3; 9 bases are a match to TRBD1. CDR1 is LGHNA, CDR2 YSLEER, per germline. This CDR3 region has 16 residues. J was trimmed by 2 bases and V by 3 bases; bases with no gene match: 5. CDR3 loop: CASSQGTGGTGNTIYF. CDR3 DNA sequence: TGCGCCAGCAGCCAGGGTACAGGGGGCACTGGAAACACCATATATTTT.